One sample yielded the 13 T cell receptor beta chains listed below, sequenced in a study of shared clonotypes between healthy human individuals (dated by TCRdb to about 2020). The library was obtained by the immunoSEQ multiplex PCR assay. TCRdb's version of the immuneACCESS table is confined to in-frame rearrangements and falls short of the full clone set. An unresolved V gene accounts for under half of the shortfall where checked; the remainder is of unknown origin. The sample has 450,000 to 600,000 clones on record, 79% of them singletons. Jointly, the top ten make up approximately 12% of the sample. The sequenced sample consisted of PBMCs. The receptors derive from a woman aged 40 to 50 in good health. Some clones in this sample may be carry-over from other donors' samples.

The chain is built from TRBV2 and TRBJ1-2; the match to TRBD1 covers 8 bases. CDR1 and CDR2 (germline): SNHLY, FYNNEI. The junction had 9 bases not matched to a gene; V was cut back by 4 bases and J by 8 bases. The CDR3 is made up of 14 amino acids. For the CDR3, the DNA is TGTGCCAGCAGTGTTGCGGGACAGGCTTACGGCTACACCTTC. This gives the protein CASSVAGQAYGYTF.

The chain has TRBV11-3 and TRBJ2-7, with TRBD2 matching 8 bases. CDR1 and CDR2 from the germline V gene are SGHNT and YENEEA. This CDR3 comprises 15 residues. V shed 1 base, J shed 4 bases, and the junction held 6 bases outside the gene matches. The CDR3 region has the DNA TGTGCCAGCAGCTTAGGTAGCGGGGTAGGTTACGAGCAGTACTTC. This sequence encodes CASSLGSGVGYEQYF.

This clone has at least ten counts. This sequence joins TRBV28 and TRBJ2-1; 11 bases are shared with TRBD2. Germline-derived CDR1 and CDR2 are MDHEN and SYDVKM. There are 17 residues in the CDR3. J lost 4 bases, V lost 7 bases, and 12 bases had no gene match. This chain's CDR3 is CASTPLLRTSGYNEQFF. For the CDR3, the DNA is TGTGCCAGCACCCCCCTTTTAAGGACTAGCGGGTACAATGAGCAGTTCTTC. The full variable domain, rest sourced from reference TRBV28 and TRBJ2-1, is DVKVTQSSRYLVKRTGEKVFLECVQDMDHENMFWYRQDPGLGLRLIYFSYDVKMKEKGDIPEGYSVSREKKERFSLILESASTNQTSMYLCASTPLLRTSGYNEQFFGPGTRLTVL.

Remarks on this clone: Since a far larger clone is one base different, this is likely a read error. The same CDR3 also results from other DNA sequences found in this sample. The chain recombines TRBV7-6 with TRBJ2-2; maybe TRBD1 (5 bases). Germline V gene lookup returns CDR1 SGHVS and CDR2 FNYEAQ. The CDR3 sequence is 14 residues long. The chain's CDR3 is CASSLAVGAGELFF. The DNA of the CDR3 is TGTGCCAGCAGCTTAGCGGTAGGGGCCGGTGAGCTGTTTTTT. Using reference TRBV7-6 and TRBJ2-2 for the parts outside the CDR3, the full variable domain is GAGVSQSPRYKVTKRGQDVALRCDPISGHVSLYWYRQALGQGPEFLTYFNYEAQQDKSGLPNDRFSAERPEGSISTLTIQRTEQRDSAMYRCASSLAVGAGELFFGEGSRLTVL.

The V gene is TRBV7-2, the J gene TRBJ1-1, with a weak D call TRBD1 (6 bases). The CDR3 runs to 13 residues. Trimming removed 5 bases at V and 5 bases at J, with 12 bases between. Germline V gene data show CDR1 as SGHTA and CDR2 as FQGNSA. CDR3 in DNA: TGTGCCAGCAGCCAGCAGAGGGGGACTGAAGCTTTCTTT. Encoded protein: CASSQQRGTEAFF.

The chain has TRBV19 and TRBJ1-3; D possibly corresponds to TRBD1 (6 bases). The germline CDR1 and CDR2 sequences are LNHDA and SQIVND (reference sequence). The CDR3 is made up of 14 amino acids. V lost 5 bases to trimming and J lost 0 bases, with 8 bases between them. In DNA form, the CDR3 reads TGTGCCAGTAGTCCGGACAGCTCTGGAAACACCATATATTTT. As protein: CASSPDSSGNTIYF.

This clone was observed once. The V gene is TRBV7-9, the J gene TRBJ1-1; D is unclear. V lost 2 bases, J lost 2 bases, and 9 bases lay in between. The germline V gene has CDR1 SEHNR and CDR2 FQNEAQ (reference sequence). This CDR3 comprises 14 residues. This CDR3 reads CASSLLVDNTEAFF. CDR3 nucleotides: TGTGCCAGCAGCTTACTAGTGGACAACACTGAAGCTTTCTTT.

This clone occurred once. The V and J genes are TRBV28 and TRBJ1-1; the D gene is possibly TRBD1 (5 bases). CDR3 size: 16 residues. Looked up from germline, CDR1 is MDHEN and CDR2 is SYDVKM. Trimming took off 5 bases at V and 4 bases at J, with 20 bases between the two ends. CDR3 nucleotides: TGTGCCAGCAGTAAGATGGGGGTTCGGATTTTCACTGAAGCTTTCTTT. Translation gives CASSKMGVRIFTEAFF.

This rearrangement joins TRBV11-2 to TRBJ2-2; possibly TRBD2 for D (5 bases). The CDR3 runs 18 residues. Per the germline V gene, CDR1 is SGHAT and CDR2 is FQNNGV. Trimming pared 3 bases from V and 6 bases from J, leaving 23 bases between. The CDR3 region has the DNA TGTGCCAGCAGCTTTTCGGCTAGCAGATCCCCCGGATCCGGGGAGCTGTTTTTT. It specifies CASSFSASRSPGSGELFF. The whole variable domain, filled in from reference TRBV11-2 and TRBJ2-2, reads EAGVAQSPRYKIIEKRQSVAFWCNPISGHATLYWYQQILGQGPKLLIQFQNNGVVDDSQLPKDRFSAERLKGVDSTLKIQPAKLEDSAVYLCASSFSASRSPGSGELFFGEGSRLTVL.

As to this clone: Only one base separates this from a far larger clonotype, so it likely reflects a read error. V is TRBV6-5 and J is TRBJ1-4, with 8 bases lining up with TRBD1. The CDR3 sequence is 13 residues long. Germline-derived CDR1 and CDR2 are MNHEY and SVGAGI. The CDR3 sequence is CTSRQGNREKLFF. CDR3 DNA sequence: TGTACCAGCAGACAGGGGAATCGGGAAAAACTGTTTTTT.

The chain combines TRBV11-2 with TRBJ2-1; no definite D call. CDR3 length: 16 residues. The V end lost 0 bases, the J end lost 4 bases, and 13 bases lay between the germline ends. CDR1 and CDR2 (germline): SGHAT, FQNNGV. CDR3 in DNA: TGTGCCAGCAGCTTAGATTATGTGTTTTTGTACAATGAGCAGTTCTTC. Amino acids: CASSLDYVFLYNEQFF.

CDR3: CASSPDANYGYTF. In DNA form, the CDR3 reads TGTGCCAGCAGCCCGGACGCTAACTATGGCTACACCTTC. The chain couples TRBV28 to TRBJ1-2; no reliable D call. The CDR3 has 13 residues. The germline V gene encodes CDR1 MDHEN and CDR2 SYDVKM. Trimming cost V 6 bases and J 0 bases, with 8 bases left between them.

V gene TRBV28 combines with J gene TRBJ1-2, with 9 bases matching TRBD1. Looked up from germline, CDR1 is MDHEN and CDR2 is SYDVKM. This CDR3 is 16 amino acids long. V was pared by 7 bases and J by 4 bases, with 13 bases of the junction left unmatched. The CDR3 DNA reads TGTGCCAGCACCCAAACCCTTAGGACAGGGGCCTATGGCTACACCTTC. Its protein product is CASTQTLRTGAYGYTF.